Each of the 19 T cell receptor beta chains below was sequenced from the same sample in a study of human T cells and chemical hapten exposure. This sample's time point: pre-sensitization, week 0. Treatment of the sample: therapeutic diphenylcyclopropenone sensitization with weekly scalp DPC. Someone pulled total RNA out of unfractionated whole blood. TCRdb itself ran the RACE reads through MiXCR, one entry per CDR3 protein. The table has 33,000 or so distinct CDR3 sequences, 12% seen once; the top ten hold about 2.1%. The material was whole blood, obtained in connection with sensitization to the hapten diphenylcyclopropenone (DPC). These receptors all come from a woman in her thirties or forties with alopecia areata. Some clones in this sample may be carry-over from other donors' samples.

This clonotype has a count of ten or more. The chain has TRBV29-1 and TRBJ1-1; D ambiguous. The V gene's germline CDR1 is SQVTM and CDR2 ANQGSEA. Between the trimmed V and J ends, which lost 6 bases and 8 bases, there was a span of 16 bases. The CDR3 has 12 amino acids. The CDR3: CSVGVVSGEAFF. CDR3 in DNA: TGCAGCGTGGGAGTAGTTTCTGGGGAAGCTTTCTTT.

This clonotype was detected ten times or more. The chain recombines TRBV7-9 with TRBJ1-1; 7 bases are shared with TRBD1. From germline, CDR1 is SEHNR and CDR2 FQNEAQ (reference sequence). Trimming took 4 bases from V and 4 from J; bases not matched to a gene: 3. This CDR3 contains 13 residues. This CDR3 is CASSSRGTTEAFF. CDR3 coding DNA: TGTGCCAGCAGCTCCAGGGGGACCACTGAAGCTTTCTTT. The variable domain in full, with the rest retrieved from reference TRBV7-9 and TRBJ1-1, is DTGVSQNPRHKITKRGQNVTFRCDPISEHNRLYWYRQTLGQGPEFLTYFQNEAQLEKSRLLSDRFSAERPKGSFSTLEIQRTEQGDSAMYLCASSSRGTTEAFFGQGTRLTVV.

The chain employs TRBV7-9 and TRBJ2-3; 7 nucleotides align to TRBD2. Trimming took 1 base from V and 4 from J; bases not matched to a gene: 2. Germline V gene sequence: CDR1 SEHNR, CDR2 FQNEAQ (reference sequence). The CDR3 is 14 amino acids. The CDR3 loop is CASSLVTSADTQYF. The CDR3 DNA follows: TGTGCCAGCAGCTTAGTAACTAGCGCAGATACGCAGTATTTT.

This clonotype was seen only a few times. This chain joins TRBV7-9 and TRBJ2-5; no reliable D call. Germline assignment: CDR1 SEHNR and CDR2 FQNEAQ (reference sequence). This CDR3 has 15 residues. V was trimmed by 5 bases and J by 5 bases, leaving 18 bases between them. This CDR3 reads CASSPPVLAKETQYF. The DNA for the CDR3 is TGTGCCAGCAGCCCACCCGTTTTGGCGAAGGAGACCCAGTACTTC. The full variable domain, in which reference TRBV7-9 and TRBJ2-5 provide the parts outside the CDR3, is DTGVSQNPRHKITKRGQNVTFRCDPISEHNRLYWYRQTLGQGPEFLTYFQNEAQLEKSRLLSDRFSAERPKGSFSTLEIQRTEQGDSAMYLCASSPPVLAKETQYFGPGTRLLVL.

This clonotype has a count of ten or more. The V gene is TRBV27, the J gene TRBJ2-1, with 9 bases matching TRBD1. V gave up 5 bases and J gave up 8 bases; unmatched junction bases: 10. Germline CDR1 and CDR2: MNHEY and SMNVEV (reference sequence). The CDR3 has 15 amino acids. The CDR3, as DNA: TGTGCCAGCAGTCAAGAGGGACAGGGATGGTATGAGCAGTTCTTC. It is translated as CASSQEGQGWYEQFF.

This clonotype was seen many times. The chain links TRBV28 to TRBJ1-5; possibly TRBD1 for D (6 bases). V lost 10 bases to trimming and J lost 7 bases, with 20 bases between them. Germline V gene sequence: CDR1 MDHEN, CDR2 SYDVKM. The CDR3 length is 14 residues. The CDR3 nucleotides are TGTGCCACCCTATGGGGAGGGGGATCCCAGCCCCAGCATTTT. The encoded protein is CATLWGGGSQPQHF.

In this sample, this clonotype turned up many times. The CDR3 bases are TGTGCCAGCAGCGTAGTGGCGGGTGCCCGCAATGAGCAGTTCTTC. It specifies CASSVVAGARNEQFF. The chain carries TRBV9 and TRBJ2-1; a weak D match, TRBD2 (5 bases). The CDR3 contains 15 residues. Per the germline V gene, CDR1 is SGDLS and CDR2 is YYNGEE. Between the trimmed V and J ends, which lost 0 bases and 6 bases, there was a span of 13 bases. Complete variable domain (other parts from reference TRBV9 and TRBJ2-1): DSGVTQTPKHLITATGQRVTLRCSPRSGDLSVYWYQQSLDQGLQFLIQYYNGEERAKGNILERFSAQQFPDLHSELNLSSLELGDSALYFCASSVVAGARNEQFFGPGTRLTVL.

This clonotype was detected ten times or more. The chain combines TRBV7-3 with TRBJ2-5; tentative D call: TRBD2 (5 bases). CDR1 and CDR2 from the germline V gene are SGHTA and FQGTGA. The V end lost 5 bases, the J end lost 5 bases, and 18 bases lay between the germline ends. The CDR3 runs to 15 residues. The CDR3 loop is CASSPGLWSGETQYF. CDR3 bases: TGTGCCAGCAGCCCCGGCCTGTGGTCGGGGGAGACCCAGTACTTC. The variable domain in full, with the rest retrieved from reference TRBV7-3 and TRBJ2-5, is GAGVSQTPSNKVTEKGKYVELRCDPISGHTALYWYRQSLGQGPEFLIYFQGTGAADDSGLPNDRFFAVRPEGSVSTLKIQRTERGDSAVYLCASSPGLWSGETQYFGPGTRLLVL.

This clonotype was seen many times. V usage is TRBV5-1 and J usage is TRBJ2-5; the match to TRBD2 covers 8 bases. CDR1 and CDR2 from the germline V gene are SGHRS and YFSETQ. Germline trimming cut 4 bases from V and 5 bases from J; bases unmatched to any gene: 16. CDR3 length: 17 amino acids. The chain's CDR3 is CASSPGKASGSWETQYF. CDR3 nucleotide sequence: TGCGCCAGCAGCCCGGGAAAGGCTAGCGGGTCCTGGGAGACCCAGTACTTC.

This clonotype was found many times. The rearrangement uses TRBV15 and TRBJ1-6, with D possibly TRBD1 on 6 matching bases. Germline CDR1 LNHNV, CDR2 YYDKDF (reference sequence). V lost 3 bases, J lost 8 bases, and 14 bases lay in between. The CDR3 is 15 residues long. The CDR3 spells CATSRKQGVHSPLHF. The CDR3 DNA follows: TGTGCCACCAGCAGGAAACAGGGTGTCCATTCACCCCTCCACTTT.

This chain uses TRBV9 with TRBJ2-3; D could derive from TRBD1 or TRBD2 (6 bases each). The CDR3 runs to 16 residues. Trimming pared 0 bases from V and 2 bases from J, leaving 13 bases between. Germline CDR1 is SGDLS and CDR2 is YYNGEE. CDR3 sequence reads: CASSVATGAITDTQYF. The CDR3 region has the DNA TGTGCCAGCAGCGTAGCAACGGGGGCGATCACAGATACGCAGTATTTT.

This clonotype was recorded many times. CDR3 in amino acids: CASSLGGLTYEQYF. As DNA, the CDR3 is TGTGCCAGCTCCTTAGGAGGCCTCACCTACGAGCAGTACTTC. The chain recombines TRBV6-1 with TRBJ2-7, with a possible D match to TRBD2 (5 bases). Deletions cut 8 bases from V and 2 bases from J, with 16 bases between. CDR3 length: 14 residues. The V gene's germline CDR1 is MNHNS and CDR2 SASEGT.

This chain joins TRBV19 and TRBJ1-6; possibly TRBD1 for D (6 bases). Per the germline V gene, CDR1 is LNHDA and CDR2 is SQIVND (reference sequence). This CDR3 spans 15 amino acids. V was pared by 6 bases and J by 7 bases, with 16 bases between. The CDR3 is CASSDTSGENSPLHF. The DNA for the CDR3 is TGTGCCAGTAGCGACACCTCAGGGGAGAATTCACCCCTCCACTTT.

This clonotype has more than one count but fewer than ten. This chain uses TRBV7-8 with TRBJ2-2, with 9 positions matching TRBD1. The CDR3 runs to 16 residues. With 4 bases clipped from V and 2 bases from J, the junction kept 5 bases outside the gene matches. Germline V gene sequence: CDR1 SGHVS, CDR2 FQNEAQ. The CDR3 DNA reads TGTGCCAGCAGCTCGCAGGGACAGGGTAACACCGGGGAGCTGTTTTTT. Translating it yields CASSSQGQGNTGELFF.

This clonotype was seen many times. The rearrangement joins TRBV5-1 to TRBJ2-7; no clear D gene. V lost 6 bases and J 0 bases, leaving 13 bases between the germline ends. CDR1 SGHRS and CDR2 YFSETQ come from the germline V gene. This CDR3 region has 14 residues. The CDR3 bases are TGCGCCAGCAAAGCCCTGACAAACTCCTACGAGCAGTACTTC. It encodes CASKALTNSYEQYF.

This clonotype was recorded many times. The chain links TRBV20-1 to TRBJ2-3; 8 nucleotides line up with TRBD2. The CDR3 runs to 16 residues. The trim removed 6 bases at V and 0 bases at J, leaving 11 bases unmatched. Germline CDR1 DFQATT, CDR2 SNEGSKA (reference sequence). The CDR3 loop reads CSAMPLERGSTDTQYF. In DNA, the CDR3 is TGCAGTGCCATGCCCCTGGAGCGGGGGAGCACAGATACGCAGTATTTT.

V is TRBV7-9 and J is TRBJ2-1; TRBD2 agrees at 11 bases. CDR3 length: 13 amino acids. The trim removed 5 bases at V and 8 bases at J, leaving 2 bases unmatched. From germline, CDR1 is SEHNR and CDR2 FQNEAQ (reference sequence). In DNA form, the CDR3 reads TGTGCCAGCAGCCTGACTAGCGGGGATGAGCAGTTCTTC. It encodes CASSLTSGDEQFF. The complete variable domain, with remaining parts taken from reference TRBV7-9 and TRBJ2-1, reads DTGVSQNPRHKITKRGQNVTFRCDPISEHNRLYWYRQTLGQGPEFLTYFQNEAQLEKSRLLSDRFSAERPKGSFSTLEIQRTEQGDSAMYLCASSLTSGDEQFFGPGTRLTVL.

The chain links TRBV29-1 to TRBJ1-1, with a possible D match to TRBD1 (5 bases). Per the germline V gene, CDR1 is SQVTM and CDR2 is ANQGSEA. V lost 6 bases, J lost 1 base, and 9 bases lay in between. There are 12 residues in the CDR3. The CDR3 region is CSVAGQNTEAFF. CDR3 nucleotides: TGCAGCGTCGCTGGACAGAACACTGAAGCTTTCTTT. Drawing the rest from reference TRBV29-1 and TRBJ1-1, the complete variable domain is SAVISQKPSRDICQRGTSLTIQCQVDSQVTMMFWYRQQPGQSLTLIATANQGSEATYESGFVIDKFPISRPNLTFSTLTVSNMSPEDSSIYLCSVAGQNTEAFFGQGTRLTVV.

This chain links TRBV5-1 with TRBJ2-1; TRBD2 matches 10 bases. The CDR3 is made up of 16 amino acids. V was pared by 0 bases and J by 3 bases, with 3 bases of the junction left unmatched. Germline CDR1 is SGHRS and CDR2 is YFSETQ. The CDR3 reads CASSLELAGVYNEQFF. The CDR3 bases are TGCGCCAGCAGCTTGGAGCTAGCGGGAGTCTACAATGAGCAGTTCTTC.